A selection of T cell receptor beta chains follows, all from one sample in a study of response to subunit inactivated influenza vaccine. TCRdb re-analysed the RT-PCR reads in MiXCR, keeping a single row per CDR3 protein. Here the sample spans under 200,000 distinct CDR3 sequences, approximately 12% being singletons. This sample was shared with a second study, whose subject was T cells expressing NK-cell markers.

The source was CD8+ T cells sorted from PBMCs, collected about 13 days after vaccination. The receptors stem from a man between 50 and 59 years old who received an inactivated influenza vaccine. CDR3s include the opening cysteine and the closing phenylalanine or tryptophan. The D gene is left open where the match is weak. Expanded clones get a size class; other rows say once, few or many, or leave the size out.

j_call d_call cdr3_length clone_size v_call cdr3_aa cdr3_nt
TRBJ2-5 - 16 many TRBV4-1 CASSQDPSGDQETQYF TGCGCCAGCAGCCAAGACCCGTCCGGGGACCAAGAGACCCAGTACTTC
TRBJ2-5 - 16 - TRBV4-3 CASSPGWTAIQETQYF TGCGCCAGCAGCCCAGGGTGGACAGCCATCCAAGAGACCCAGTACTTC
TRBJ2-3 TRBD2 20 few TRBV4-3 CASSYSSGRGTLSSTDTQYF TGCGCCAGCAGCTACAGTAGCGGGAGAGGGACCCTATCTAGCACAGATACGCAGTATTTT
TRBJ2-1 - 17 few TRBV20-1 CSARPPPDRLIYNEQFF TGCAGTGCTAGACCCCCCCCGGACAGACTAATCTACAATGAGCAGTTCTTC
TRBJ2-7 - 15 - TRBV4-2 CASSEDLGLAYEQYF TGTGCCAGCAGCGAAGATCTCGGACTGGCCTACGAGCAGTACTTC
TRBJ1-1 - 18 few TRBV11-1 CASSGRDNPSGDVTEAFF TGTGCCAGCAGCGGCCGGGATAACCCAAGTGGTGATGTCACTGAAGCTTTCTTT
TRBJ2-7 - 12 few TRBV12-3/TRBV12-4 CASSFPTYEQYF TGTGCCAGCAGTTTCCCAACCTACGAGCAGTACTTC
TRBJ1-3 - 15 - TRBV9 CASSPSGVSGNTIYF TGTGCCAGCAGCCCTAGTGGCGTCTCTGGAAACACCATATATTTT
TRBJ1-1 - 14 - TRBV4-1 CASSQVGRNTEAFF TGCGCCAGCAGCCAGGTCGGCAGGAACACTGAAGCTTTCTTT
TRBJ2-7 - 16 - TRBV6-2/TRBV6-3 CASSLGGPLRFSEQYF TGTGCCAGCAGTTTAGGTGGTCCCCTCCGCTTCTCCGAGCAGTACTTC
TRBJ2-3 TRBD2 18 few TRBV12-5 CASGLASGLADPTDTQYF TGTGCTAGTGGTTTGGCTTCGGGGCTAGCGGACCCCACAGATACGCAGTATTTT
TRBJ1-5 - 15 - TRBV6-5 CASSYSGDSNQPQHF TGTGCCAGCAGTTACTCTGGGGATAGCAATCAGCCCCAGCATTTT
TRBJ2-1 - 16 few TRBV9 CASSVGSGRTYNEQFF TGTGCCAGCAGCGTAGGGTCGGGAAGAACGTACAATGAGCAGTTCTTC
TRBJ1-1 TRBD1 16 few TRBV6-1 CASSVTGSLGNTEAFF TGTGCCAGCAGTGTGACAGGGAGTCTGGGGAACACTGAAGCTTTCTTT
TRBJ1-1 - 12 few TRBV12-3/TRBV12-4 CASSLSTPEAFF TGTGCCAGCAGTTTGTCCACCCCCGAAGCTTTCTTT
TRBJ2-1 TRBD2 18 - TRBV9 CASSSDAGLAGEGNEQFF TGTGCCAGCAGCTCAGATGCGGGACTAGCGGGAGAAGGAAATGAGCAGTTCTTC
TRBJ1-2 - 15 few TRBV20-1 CSANTPGLWNYGYTF TGCAGTGCTAACACTCCGGGACTCTGGAACTATGGCTACACCTTC
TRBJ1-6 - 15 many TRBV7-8 CASSSGGSYNSPLHF TGTGCCAGCAGCTCCGGGGGCTCCTATAATTCACCCCTCCACTTT
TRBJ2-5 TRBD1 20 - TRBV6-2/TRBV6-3 CASTSMGVPGQGRVEETQYF TGTGCCAGCACCTCGATGGGCGTCCCGGGACAGGGGAGGGTTGAGGAGACCCAGTACTTC
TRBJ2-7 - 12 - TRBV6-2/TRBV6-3 CASSYSNYEQYF TGTGCCAGCAGTTACTCAAACTACGAGCAGTACTTC
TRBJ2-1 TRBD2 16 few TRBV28 CASRALVAGGPLEQFF TGTGCCAGCAGGGCCCTGGTAGCGGGGGGGCCTCTTGAGCAGTTCTTC
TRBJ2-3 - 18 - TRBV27 CASSLLESGDASTDTQYF TGTGCCAGCAGTCTTCTGGAATCTGGCGACGCGAGCACAGATACGCAGTATTTT
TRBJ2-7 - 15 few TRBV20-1 CSAPTPGPTGYEQYF TGCAGTGCTCCCACCCCGGGACCCACGGGATACGAGCAGTACTTC
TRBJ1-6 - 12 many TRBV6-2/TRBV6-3 CASSGSDSPLHF TGTGCCAGCAGCGGGTCTGATTCACCCCTCCACTTT
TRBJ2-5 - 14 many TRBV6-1 CASTQSGGQETQYF TGTGCCAGCACTCAGTCGGGGGGACAGGAGACCCAGTACTTC
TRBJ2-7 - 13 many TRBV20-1 CSANTGEVHEQYF TGCAGTGCTAACACGGGAGAGGTCCACGAGCAGTACTTC
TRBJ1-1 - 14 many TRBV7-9 CASMNFYGFLEAFF TGTGCCAGCATGAATTTTTACGGATTTCTCGAAGCTTTCTTT
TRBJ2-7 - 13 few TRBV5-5 CASSLAGTREQYF TGTGCCAGCAGCTTGGCAGGGACGCGCGAGCAGTACTTC
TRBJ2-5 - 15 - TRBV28 CASRTMTRFMETQYF TGTGCCAGCAGAACCATGACTAGGTTCATGGAGACCCAGTACTTC
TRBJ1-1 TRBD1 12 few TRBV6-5 CATTGGNTEAFF TGTGCCACGACAGGGGGGAACACTGAAGCTTTCTTT
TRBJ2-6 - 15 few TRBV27 CASRRSYSGANVLTF TGTGCCAGCAGACGAAGCTACTCTGGGGCCAACGTCCTGACTTTC
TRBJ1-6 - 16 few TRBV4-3 CASSQDSGRRNSPLHF TGCGCCAGCAGCCAAGATTCAGGGAGGCGAAATTCACCCCTCCACTTT
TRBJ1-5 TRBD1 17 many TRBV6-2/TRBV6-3 CASSYSGTGGLRQPQHF TGTGCCAGCAGTTACTCAGGGACAGGGGGCCTCCGGCAGCCCCAGCATTTT
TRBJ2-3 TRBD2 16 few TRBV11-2 CASSLELAARTDTQYF TGTGCCAGCAGCTTAGAGCTAGCGGCGCGCACAGATACGCAGTATTTT
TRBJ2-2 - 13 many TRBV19 CASSIKAIGELFF TGTGCCAGTAGTATAAAAGCCATAGGGGAGCTGTTTTTT
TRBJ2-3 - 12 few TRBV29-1 CSVEDPPDTQYF TGCAGCGTTGAAGATCCTCCGGATACGCAGTATTTT
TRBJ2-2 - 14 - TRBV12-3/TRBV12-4 CASSLAGGPGELFF TGTGCCAGCAGTTTAGCGGGAGGACCCGGGGAGCTGTTTTTT
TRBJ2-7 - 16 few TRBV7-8 CASSPSRRTHPYEQYF TGTGCCAGCAGCCCCTCCCGCCGAACACACCCTTACGAGCAGTACTTC
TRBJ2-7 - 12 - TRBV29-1 CSVDLGGNEQYF TGCAGCGTTGACCTCGGGGGAAACGAGCAGTACTTC
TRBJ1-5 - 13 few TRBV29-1 CSVGGMGNQPQHF TGCAGCGTTGGAGGGATGGGCAATCAGCCCCAGCATTTT
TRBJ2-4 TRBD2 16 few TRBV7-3 CASSGLADLAKNIQYF TGTGCCAGCTCAGGACTAGCGGATTTAGCCAAAAACATTCAGTACTTC
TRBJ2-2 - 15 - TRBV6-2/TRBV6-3 CASSRGDSSTGELFF TGTGCCAGCAGTAGGGGGGACAGCTCCACCGGGGAGCTGTTTTTT
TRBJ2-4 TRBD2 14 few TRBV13 CATTKRGSKNIQYF TGTGCCACCACTAAGCGGGGGTCCAAAAACATTCAGTACTTC
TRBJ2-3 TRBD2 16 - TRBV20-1 CSARDPSGIRTDTQYF TGCAGTGCTAGAGATCCCAGCGGGATACGCACAGATACGCAGTATTTT
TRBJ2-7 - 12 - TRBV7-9 CASRKESYEQYF TGTGCCAGCAGAAAAGAGTCCTACGAGCAGTACTTC
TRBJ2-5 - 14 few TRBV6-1 CASTEGGGRETQYF TGTGCCAGCACAGAGGGAGGGGGGCGCGAGACCCAGTACTTC
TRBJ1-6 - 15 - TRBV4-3 CASSQEQGTNSPLHF TGCGCCAGCAGCCAGGAACAGGGCACGAATTCACCCCTCCACTTT
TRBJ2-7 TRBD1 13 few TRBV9 CASSRTGDHEQYF TGTGCCAGCAGCCGGACAGGGGACCACGAGCAGTACTTC
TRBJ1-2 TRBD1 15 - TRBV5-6 CASSPPGQGGLGYTF TGTGCCAGCAGCCCGCCCGGCCAGGGGGGCCTTGGCTACACCTTC
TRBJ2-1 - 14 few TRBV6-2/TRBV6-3 CASSLLPGNNEQFF TGTGCCAGCAGTTTACTTCCGGGAAACAATGAGCAGTTCTTC
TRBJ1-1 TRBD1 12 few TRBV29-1 CSARGLNTEAFF TGCAGCGCCAGGGGGCTGAACACTGAAGCTTTCTTT
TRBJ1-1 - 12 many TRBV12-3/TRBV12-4 CASSFLGTEAFF TGTGCCAGCAGTTTTTTGGGGACTGAAGCTTTCTTT
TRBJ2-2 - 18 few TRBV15 CATSRGPVGQIDTGELFF TGTGCCACCAGCAGAGGCCCAGTGGGGCAGATAGACACCGGGGAGCTGTTTTTT
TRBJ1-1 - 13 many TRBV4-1 CASSQLSGTEAFF TGCGCCAGCAGCCAATTGTCGGGCACTGAAGCTTTCTTT
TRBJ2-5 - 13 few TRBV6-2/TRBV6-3 CASSYSPAETQYF TGTGCCAGCAGTTACTCCCCCGCGGAGACCCAGTACTTC
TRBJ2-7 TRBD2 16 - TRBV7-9 CASSSTIQRGSYEQYF TGTGCCAGCAGCTCCACAATCCAGCGGGGATCCTACGAGCAGTACTTC